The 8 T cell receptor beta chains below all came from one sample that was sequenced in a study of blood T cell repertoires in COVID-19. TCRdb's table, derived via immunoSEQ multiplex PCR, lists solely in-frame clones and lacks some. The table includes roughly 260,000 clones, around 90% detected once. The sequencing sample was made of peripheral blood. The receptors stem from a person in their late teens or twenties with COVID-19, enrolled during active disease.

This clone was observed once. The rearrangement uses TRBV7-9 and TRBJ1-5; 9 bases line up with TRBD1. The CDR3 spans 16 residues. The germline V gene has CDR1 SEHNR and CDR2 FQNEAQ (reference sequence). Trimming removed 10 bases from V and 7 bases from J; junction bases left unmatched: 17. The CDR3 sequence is CATHPVNRGPRQPQHF. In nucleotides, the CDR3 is TGTGCCACCCACCCGGTAAACAGGGGGCCAAGACAGCCCCAGCATTTT.

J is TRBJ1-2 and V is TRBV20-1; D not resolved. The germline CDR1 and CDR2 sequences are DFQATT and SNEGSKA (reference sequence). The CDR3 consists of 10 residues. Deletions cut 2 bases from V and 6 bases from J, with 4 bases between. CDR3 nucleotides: TGCAGTGCTAGAACTGATGGCTACACCTTC. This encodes CSARTDGYTF.

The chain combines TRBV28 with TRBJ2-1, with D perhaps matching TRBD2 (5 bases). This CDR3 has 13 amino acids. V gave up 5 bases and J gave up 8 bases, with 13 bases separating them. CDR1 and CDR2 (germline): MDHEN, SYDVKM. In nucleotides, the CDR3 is TGTGCCAGCAGTCTCCGGGAAAAGGATGAGCAGTTCTTC. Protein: CASSLREKDEQFF.

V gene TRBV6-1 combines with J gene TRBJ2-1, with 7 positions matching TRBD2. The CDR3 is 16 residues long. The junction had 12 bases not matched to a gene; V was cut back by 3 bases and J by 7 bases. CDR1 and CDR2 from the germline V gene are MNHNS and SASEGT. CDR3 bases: TGTGCCAGCAGTGATCCAGGCGGACTAGGTGGTAATGAGCAGTTCTTC. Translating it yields CASSDPGGLGGNEQFF.

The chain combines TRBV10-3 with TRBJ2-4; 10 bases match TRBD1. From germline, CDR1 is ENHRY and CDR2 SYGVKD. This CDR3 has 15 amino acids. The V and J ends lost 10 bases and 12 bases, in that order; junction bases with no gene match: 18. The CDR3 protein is CATKGQGDERASQYF. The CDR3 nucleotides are TGTGCCACCAAAGGACAGGGGGACGAACGAGCCAGTCAGTACTTC.

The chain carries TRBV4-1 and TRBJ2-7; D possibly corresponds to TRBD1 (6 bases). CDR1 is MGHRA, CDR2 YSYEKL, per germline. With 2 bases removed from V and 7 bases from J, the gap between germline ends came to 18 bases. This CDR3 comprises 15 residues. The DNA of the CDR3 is TGCGCCAGCAGCCAAACCACCGGGACAACGGGGGAGCAGTACTTC. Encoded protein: CASSQTTGTTGEQYF.

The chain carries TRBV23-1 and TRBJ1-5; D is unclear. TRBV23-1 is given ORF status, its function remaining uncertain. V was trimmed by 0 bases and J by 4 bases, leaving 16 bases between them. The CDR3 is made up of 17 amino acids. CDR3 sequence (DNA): TGCGCCAGCAGTCAATCCTCTGGACTCCGCTCGAATCAGCCCCAGCATTTT. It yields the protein CASSQSSGLRSNQPQHF.

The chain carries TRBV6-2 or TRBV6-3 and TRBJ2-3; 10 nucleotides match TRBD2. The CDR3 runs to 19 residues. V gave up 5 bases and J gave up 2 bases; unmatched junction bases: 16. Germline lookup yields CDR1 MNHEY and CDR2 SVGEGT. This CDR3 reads CASSPILSGRARDTDTQYF. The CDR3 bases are TGTGCCAGCAGTCCGATATTAAGCGGGAGGGCCCGGGACACAGATACGCAGTATTTT.